A single sample gave rise to the 16 T cell receptor beta chains below, sequenced in a study of regulatory T cells in long-lasting Graves disease (dated by TCRdb to about 2021). This sample's time point label indicates: persistent/refractory GD, antithyroid drugs over 5 years with positive TRAb. RNA was extracted from PBMCs in TRIzol for both TCR sequencing and RNA sequencing. The library was built by means of multiplex PCR. TCRdb shows the sequencer as Illumina HiSeq 4000. To build TCR beta libraries, CDR3 regions were amplified by Arm-PCR using iRepertoire HTBI primers. The raw public reads went through TCRdb reprocessing: fastp at Q25, MiXCR clone calling, in-frame beta chains kept. Every CDR3 protein is listed once, alongside the most common genes and DNA of its rows. In this sample the table shows roughly 430,000 distinct CDR3 sequences, 21% of which occur a single time. Together, the top ten hold roughly an eighth of the sample.

Sequences were derived from peripheral blood mononuclear cells (PBMCs), sampled when the disease was refractory, from a patient treated with antithyroid drugs. These receptors were taken from a female donor with Graves disease.

This clonotype has a count of ten or more. A read error may account for a junction end that differs from germline. The chain joins TRBV12-3 or TRBV12-4 to TRBJ2-2; D ambiguous. The CDR3 has 14 residues. CDR3 loop: CASSLDINTGELFF. The CDR3 DNA reads TGTGCCAGCAGCTTAGATATTAACACCGGGGAGCTGTTTTTT.

This clonotype has a count of ten or more. The CDR3 DNA sequence: TGTGCCAGCTTTGACAGGTCCTACGAGCAGTACTTC. This sequence encodes CASFDRSYEQYF. This chain uses TRBV18 with TRBJ2-7, with D possibly matching TRBD1 (6 bases). The germline CDR1 and CDR2 sequences are KGHSH and LQKENI. V was cut by 7 bases and J by 1 base, with 8 bases left in between. This CDR3 region has 12 residues.

There are many counts of this clonotype. The chain employs TRBV12-3 or TRBV12-4 and TRBJ1-4; D is unclear. The CDR3 runs 16 residues. V lost 4 bases and J lost 0, with 12 bases in between. For the CDR3, the DNA is TGTGCCAGCAGTTCCTCACAAGAAGCAACTAATGAAAAACTGTTTTTT. Translating gives CASSSSQEATNEKLFF.

J is TRBJ1-2 and V is TRBV12-3 or TRBV12-4; D ambiguous. The CDR3 length is 14 residues. V dropped 5 bases and J dropped 5 bases, with 15 bases sitting between them. The CDR3 spells CASSESPGWYGYTF. Here the CDR3 DNA reads TGTGCCAGCAGTGAGTCGCCGGGTTGGTATGGCTACACCTTC.

The chain joins TRBV19 to TRBJ1-1; D unresolved. V shed 6 bases and J shed 0 bases, with 14 bases lying between them. The germline gives CDR1 LNHDA, CDR2 SQIVND (reference sequence). The CDR3 runs 15 residues. The chain's CDR3 is CASRLTQFLNTEAFF. In DNA form, the CDR3 reads TGTGCCAGTAGGTTAACCCAGTTTTTGAACACTGAAGCTTTCTTT.

Of note for this clonotype: A much larger clone sits a single nucleotide away, making a read error possible. The chain has TRBV10-3 and TRBJ2-7; D not certain. CDR1 and CDR2 (germline): ENHRY, SYGVKD. Trimming left V 5 bases short and J 6 bases short, with 17 bases between. This CDR3 has 14 residues. The CDR3 sequence is CAISYKQSPLEQYF. CDR3 in DNA: TGTGCCATCAGTTACAAGCAGTCGCCGCTCGAGCAGTACTTC.

Many counts were recorded for this clonotype. The rearrangement links TRBV28 to TRBJ2-7; tentatively, D is TRBD1 or TRBD2 (5 bases each). CDR1 and CDR2 (germline): MDHEN, SYDVKM. The CDR3 has 13 residues. V was trimmed by 3 bases and J by 2 bases, leaving 8 bases between them. The DNA of the CDR3 is TGTGCCAGCAGTTTGGGGGACGCCTACGAGCAGTACTTC. This gives the protein CASSLGDAYEQYF.

The gene calls are TRBV19 and TRBJ2-2; 9 nucleotides match TRBD1. The CDR3 covers 18 residues. Unmatched junction bases numbered 16, after V lost 7 bases and J lost 4 bases. Germline lookup yields CDR1 LNHDA and CDR2 SQIVND (reference sequence). The chain's CDR3 is CASTTESPGQGVTGELFF. In DNA, the CDR3 is TGTGCCAGTACTACCGAGAGCCCGGGACAGGGAGTCACCGGGGAGCTGTTTTTT.

There are a few counts of this clonotype. The chain couples TRBV9 to TRBJ1-1; D gene unclear. The V gene's germline CDR1 is SGDLS and CDR2 YYNGEE. The CDR3 has 15 residues. The ends were cut back, 0 bases at V and 3 bases at J, with 12 bases in the middle. In nucleotides, the CDR3 is TGTGCCAGCAGCGTAGACGCCACTAGGGACACTGAAGCTTTCTTT. Protein: CASSVDATRDTEAFF.

This clonotype was observed at least ten times. The V and J genes are TRBV28 and TRBJ1-3; 7 bases align to TRBD1. This CDR3 is built from 14 residues. V dropped 7 bases and J dropped 5; count of bases not matched to a gene: 8. CDR1 MDHEN and CDR2 SYDVKM come from the germline V gene. As DNA, the CDR3 is TGTGCCAGCACCCCAGGGGGAAGGAGAAACACCATATATTTT. Translated, it gives CASTPGGRRNTIYF.

Details on this clonotype: A much larger clone is a single base away; this may be a read error. The chain is built from TRBV15 and TRBJ2-7; D is perhaps TRBD2 (6 bases). The CDR3 sequence is 17 residues long. The germline V and J ends were trimmed by 1 base and 3 bases, with 19 bases remaining between them. Looked up from germline, CDR1 is LNHNV and CDR2 is YYDKDF (reference sequence). The CDR3 region has the DNA TGTGCCACCAGCAGAGGACATACGGGGCGGGGAGGCTACGAGCAGTACTTC. Encoded protein: CATSRGHTGRGGYEQYF.

The chain carries TRBV5-1 and TRBJ2-2, with TRBD2 as a possible D gene (6 bases). CDR1 is SGHRS and CDR2 is YFSETQ in the germline V gene. V gave up 5 bases and J gave up 0 bases, with 17 bases separating them. This CDR3 spans 17 amino acids. CDR3 sequence reads: CASRPTSPNANTGELFF. The CDR3, as DNA: TGCGCCAGCAGGCCGACTAGTCCAAACGCGAACACCGGGGAGCTGTTTTTT.

This clonotype occurred many times. The chain recombines TRBV27 with TRBJ2-5, with a possible D match to TRBD1 (5 bases). V was pared by 4 bases and J by 5 bases, with 17 bases between. The CDR3 consists of 15 residues. CDR1 and CDR2 (germline): MNHEY, SMNVEV (reference sequence). The CDR3: CASSSSGKGQETQYF. The CDR3 DNA reads TGTGCCAGCAGTTCATCTGGAAAGGGGCAGGAGACCCAGTACTTC.

This clonotype was recorded at least ten times. The chain links TRBV11-2 to TRBJ2-7; D is possibly TRBD2 (6 bases). This CDR3 contains 14 residues. Trimming left V 4 bases short and J 2 bases short, with 12 bases between. Looked up from germline, CDR1 is SGHAT and CDR2 is FQNNGV. CDR3 in amino acids: CASSSVAGTYEQYF. The CDR3 DNA follows: TGTGCCAGCAGCTCCGTTGCGGGAACCTACGAGCAGTACTTC.

This clonotype was recorded at least ten times. CDR3 nucleotide sequence: TGTGCCAGCAGCTTCAGGGGGCTGCGGGAGACCCAGTACTTC. Translation gives CASSFRGLRETQYF. The rearrangement uses TRBV7-9 and TRBJ2-5, with 8 nucleotides matching TRBD1. The ends lost 3 bases at V and 5 bases at J; junction bases unmatched: 5. Germline V lookup: CDR1 SEHNR, CDR2 FQNEAQ (reference sequence). The CDR3 is 14 residues long.

The genes are TRBV4-2 and TRBJ1-1; perhaps TRBD1 as D (5 bases). The CDR3 runs 17 residues. Trimming left V 1 base short and J 3 bases short, with 18 bases between. The germline V gene encodes CDR1 LGHNA and CDR2 YNFKEQ. CDR3 sequence reads: CASSQVTGHRRDTEAFF. In DNA form, the CDR3 reads TGTGCCAGCAGCCAAGTAACCGGACATCGGAGGGACACTGAAGCTTTCTTT.